One and the same sample provided the 22 T cell receptor beta chains below, sequenced in a study of CD8+ T cells in alopecia areata. Indicated treatment: oral pan-JAK inhibitor, 5-10 mg twice daily. cDNA serving as the sequencing template came from extracted, reverse transcribed RNA. Assay: immunoSEQ multiplex PCR; the TCRdb copy retains only in-frame clones and omits some. The sample lists 150,000 to 200,000 clones, about 60% seen once, with 10% to 15% in the top ten. This specimen consisted of CD8+ T cells sorted from blood, obtained at week 24, from a patient treated with tofacitinib. Source of these receptors: a human donor with alopecia areata.

This clone was detected once. The chain joins TRBV13 to TRBJ2-7, with D possibly being TRBD2 (5 bases). Germline CDR1 is PRHDT and CDR2 is FYEKMQ (reference sequence). The CDR3 length is 14 residues. V shed 0 bases and J shed 6 bases, with 12 bases lying between them. The CDR3 sequence: CASSLGGVRGEQYF. The CDR3 DNA is TGTGCCAGCAGCTTAGGTGGAGTCCGGGGCGAGCAGTACTTC.

The chain links TRBV5-6 to TRBJ1-4; D remains ambiguous. The CDR3 is made up of 12 amino acids. V was pared by 2 bases and J by 7 bases, with 6 bases between. CDR1 is SGHDT, CDR2 YYEEEE, per germline. CDR3 sequence: CASSFDGEKLFF. The CDR3 DNA reads TGTGCCAGCAGCTTCGATGGTGAAAAACTGTTTTTT.

V usage is TRBV13 and J usage is TRBJ2-5, with TRBD2 identical over 8 bases. This CDR3 spans 15 amino acids. After removal of 5 bases from V and 0 bases from J, the junction contained 5 bases not matched to a gene. From germline, CDR1 is PRHDT and CDR2 FYEKMQ (reference sequence). In DNA form, the CDR3 reads TGTGCCAGCAGCCCCCGGGGGGGGAACCAAGAGACCCAGTACTTC. This sequence encodes CASSPRGGNQETQYF.

This clone was seen only a few times. The gene calls are TRBV29-1 and TRBJ2-7; D might be TRBD1 or TRBD2, each matching 5 bases. CDR1 is SQVTM, CDR2 ANQGSEA, per germline. There are 14 residues in the CDR3. Between the trimmed V and J ends, which lost 4 bases and 0 bases, there was a span of 13 bases. DNA for the CDR3: TGCAGCGTTGGAGGGGCTGGGAGCTCCTACGAGCAGTACTTC. Residues: CSVGGAGSSYEQYF.

The gene calls are TRBV27 and TRBJ2-1; a possible D gene is TRBD1 (5 bases). Germline V gene data show CDR1 as MNHEY and CDR2 as SMNVEV (reference sequence). Deletions cut 8 bases from V and 6 bases from J, with 17 bases between. The CDR3 is 14 residues long. The CDR3, as DNA: TGTGCCAGCTCGGAGAACCAAGGGGCCAATGAGCAGTTCTTC. The encoded protein is CASSENQGANEQFF.

The gene calls are TRBV29-1 and TRBJ2-1; 10 bases are a match to TRBD1. The CDR3 consists of 14 residues. V lost 7 bases to trimming and J lost 4 bases; unmatched junction nucleotides: 7. Looked up from germline, CDR1 is SQVTM and CDR2 is ANQGSEA. In nucleotides, the CDR3 is TGCAGCGCTACCGGGACAGGGGCATACAATGAGCAGTTCTTC. Its protein product is CSATGTGAYNEQFF.

Note on this clone: The same CDR3 arises from other DNA sequences in this sample as well. V gene TRBV29-1 combines with J gene TRBJ2-7; 10 nucleotides line up with TRBD1. Trimming at V came to 5 bases and at J to 0 bases, leaving 1 base not matched to a gene. This CDR3 region has 13 residues. In germline, CDR1 is SQVTM, CDR2 ANQGSEA. The CDR3 spells CSVRTGGSYEQYF. For the CDR3, the DNA is TGCAGCGTTCGGACAGGGGGCTCCTACGAGCAGTACTTC.

The chain recombines TRBV27 with TRBJ2-3, with 10 nucleotides matching TRBD2. The CDR3 runs 16 residues. Germline CDR1 is MNHEY and CDR2 is SMNVEV (reference sequence). V shed 4 bases and J 2 bases; nucleotides not matched to a gene: 6. CDR3 DNA sequence: TGTGCCAGCAGTTATTCAAGCGGGGGGGACACAGATACGCAGTATTTT. As protein: CASSYSSGGDTDTQYF.

Worth noting for this clone: A read error may account for a junction end that differs from germline. V and J are TRBV7-9 and TRBJ2-1; the D is unclear. CDR1 is SEHNR and CDR2 is FQNEAQ in the germline V gene (reference sequence). The CDR3 consists of 13 residues. The CDR3 coding sequence is TGTGCCAGCAGCTTAGGACGTTACACTGAGCAGTTCTTC. Its translation: CASSLGRYTEQFF.

The CDR3 protein is CASSSGQFEQFF. The CDR3 DNA is TGTGCCAGCAGCTCCGGACAGTTTGAGCAGTTCTTC. V is TRBV11-2 and J is TRBJ2-1; maybe TRBD1 (6 bases). This CDR3 contains 12 residues. Between the trimmed V and J ends, which lost 4 bases and 9 bases, there was a span of 10 bases. Germline lookup yields CDR1 SGHAT and CDR2 FQNNGV.

The J gene is TRBJ1-5, the V gene TRBV25-1; tentatively, D is TRBD1 (5 bases). V lost 2 bases and J lost 10, with 9 bases in between. This CDR3 is 12 amino acids long. The germline gives CDR1 MGHDK, CDR2 SYGVNS. The CDR3 DNA follows: TGTGCCAGCAGTGAAGGGGGTGGACCCCAGCATTTT. It encodes CASSEGGGPQHF.

The chain links TRBV29-1 to TRBJ2-2, with D possibly being TRBD1 or TRBD2 (5 bases each). The CDR3 is made up of 14 amino acids. V shed 6 bases and J shed 5 bases, with 16 bases lying between them. From germline, CDR1 is SQVTM and CDR2 ANQGSEA. The CDR3 sequence is CSVSGTGRTGELFF. In DNA, the CDR3 is TGCAGCGTCTCTGGGACGGGCCGGACCGGGGAGCTGTTTTTT.

The rearrangement links TRBV25-1 to TRBJ1-1; possible D gene TRBD1, 5 bases. Germline V lookup: CDR1 MGHDK, CDR2 SYGVNS. The CDR3 covers 11 residues. V was pared by 6 bases and J by 3 bases, with 5 bases between. CDR3 protein: CASSRDTEAFF. DNA for the CDR3: TGTGCCAGCAGCAGGGACACTGAAGCTTTCTTT.

This clone showed up just a few times. V is TRBV13 and J is TRBJ1-1; 9 bases fit TRBD1. The CDR3 contains 15 residues. J gave up 0 bases and V 5 bases, and 4 bases lay outside the gene matches. CDR1 is PRHDT and CDR2 is FYEKMQ in the germline V gene (reference sequence). CDR3 region: CASSPDRGMNTEAFF. DNA of the CDR3: TGTGCCAGCAGCCCGGACAGGGGCATGAACACTGAAGCTTTCTTT.

The V call is TRBV12-5, the J call TRBJ2-1, with TRBD1 matching 7 bases. The CDR3 has 15 amino acids. The ends lost 1 base at V and 10 bases at J; junction bases unmatched: 10. CDR1 is LGHNT, CDR2 FRNRAP, per germline. For the CDR3, the DNA is TGTGCTAGTGGTTTGGGGAGGACAGGACCGGAGGAGCAGTTCTTC. It yields the protein CASGLGRTGPEEQFF.

There are a few counts of this clone. The V call is TRBV5-4, the J call TRBJ2-1; 12 nucleotides match TRBD1. CDR1 is SGHNT and CDR2 is YYREEE in the germline V gene (reference sequence). The CDR3 sequence is 15 residues long. J gave up 7 bases and V 5 bases, and 7 bases lay outside the gene matches. The chain's CDR3 is CASRRDRGLGNEQFF. For the CDR3, the DNA is TGTGCCAGCAGGCGGGACAGGGGGCTTGGGAATGAGCAGTTCTTC.

The gene calls are TRBV27 and TRBJ1-5; D is ambiguous. Germline V gene lookup returns CDR1 MNHEY and CDR2 SMNVEV (reference sequence). The V end was cut by 3 bases, the J end by 5 bases, with 8 bases between. The CDR3 runs to 13 residues. The CDR3 protein is CASSLRGDQPQHF. The DNA for the CDR3 is TGTGCCAGCAGTTTGAGAGGAGATCAGCCCCAGCATTTT.

The V call is TRBV5-1, the J call TRBJ2-7; D is undetermined. The germline V gene has CDR1 SGHRS and CDR2 YFSETQ. The CDR3 has 11 amino acids. V lost 0 bases, J lost 5 bases, and 3 bases lay in between. CDR3 bases: TGCGCCAGCAGCTTGGCCGACGAGCAGTACTTC. Translating it yields CASSLADEQYF.

This chain joins TRBV29-1 and TRBJ2-7; D possibly matches TRBD1 or TRBD2 (6 bases each). The CDR3 totals 16 residues. CDR1 is SQVTM and CDR2 is ANQGSEA in the germline V gene. Deletions cut 0 bases from V and 11 bases from J, with 26 bases between. As DNA, the CDR3 is TGCAGCGTTGAAGATTACCAAGATACGGGGGCGAGGAGAAAGTACTTC. It specifies CSVEDYQDTGARRKYF.

The V and J genes are TRBV18 and TRBJ1-1, with no clear D. Trimming shortened V by 3 bases and J by 8 bases, and 10 bases separated the two germline ends. CDR1 is KGHSH and CDR2 is LQKENI in the germline V gene. This CDR3 has 12 amino acids. Here the CDR3 reads CASSPFAKEAFF. In DNA form, the CDR3 reads TGTGCCAGCTCACCGTTTGCGAAGGAAGCTTTCTTT.

This clone has more than one count but fewer than ten. The CDR3 sequence is CASGAAPYRGHDTRGQPQHF. The CDR3 coding sequence is TGTGCTAGTGGTGCAGCTCCTTACAGGGGCCACGATACCCGTGGTCAGCCCCAGCATTTT. The rearrangement joins TRBV12-5 to TRBJ1-5, with 7 bases lining up with TRBD1. Losses at the gene ends were 5 bases for V and 6 bases for J; bases not matched to a gene: 25. CDR1 is LGHNT and CDR2 is FRNRAP in the germline V gene. This CDR3 spans 20 amino acids.

This sequence joins TRBV9 and TRBJ1-5, with no clear D. The CDR3 totals 13 residues. Germline V CDR1 and CDR2: SGDLS, YYNGEE. Trimming left V 5 bases short and J 0 bases short, with 6 bases between. The DNA of the CDR3 is TGTGCCAGCAGTAGTTATAGCAATCAGCCCCAGCATTTT. Its translation: CASSSYSNQPQHF. The whole variable domain, remainder taken from reference TRBV9 and TRBJ1-5, is DSGVTQTPKHLITATGQRVTLRCSPRSGDLSVYWYQQSLDQGLQFLIQYYNGEERAKGNILERFSAQQFPDLHSELNLSSLELGDSALYFCASSSYSNQPQHFGDGTRLSIL.